Listed below are T cell receptor beta chains from one sample, sequenced in a study of multiple sclerosis patients with progressive multifocal leukoencephalopathy. Sequencing was performed with immunoSEQ multiplex PCR; in TCRdb, only in-frame clones are kept and a portion is missing. The table includes fewer than 40,000 clones, about 88% detected once. Material for sequencing was PBMCs. All receptors derive from a human donor with multiple sclerosis. The CDR3 runs from the conserved cysteine through the conserved F or W. The D gene is left open where the match is weak. Clone size is stated in some rows and not others, as once, few, many or a class when expanded.

d_gene,abundance,v_gene,j_gene,CDR3aa,CDR3nt
TRBD1,-,TRBV7-6,TRBJ2-2,CASSSRQGNTGELFF,TGTGCCAGCAGCAGTAGACAGGGGAACACCGGGGAGCTGTTTTTT
-,-,TRBV27,TRBJ2-1,CASSLRDKYNEQFF,TGTGCCAGCAGTTTAAGGGACAAGTACAATGAGCAGTTCTTC
TRBD1,-,TRBV28,TRBJ1-2,CASSLASTGGGGYTF,TGTGCCAGCAGTTTAGCCTCAACAGGGGGCGGTGGCTACACCTTC
-,-,TRBV5-6,TRBJ1-1,CASSGEGRGEAFF,TGTGCCAGCAGCGGGGAAGGACGGGGTGAAGCTTTCTTT
-,-,TRBV9,TRBJ1-4,CASSVSLTRDEKLFF,TGTGCCAGCAGCGTAAGCTTGACGAGGGATGAAAAACTGTTTTTT
-,-,TRBV9,TRBJ1-1,CASSVAGGNTEAFF,TGTGCCAGCAGCGTAGCTGGGGGGAACACTGAAGCTTTCTTT
TRBD1,-,TRBV5-6,TRBJ2-7,CASSLNRGYEQYF,TGTGCCAGCAGCTTAAACAGGGGTTACGAGCAGTACTTC
TRBD2,-,TRBV14,TRBJ2-1,CASSQDGVGSGRSQFF,TGTGCCAGCAGCCAAGATGGTGTGGGTAGCGGGAGGTCCCAGTTCTTC
-,-,TRBV10-2,TRBJ2-2,CASRPTNTGELFF,TGCGCCAGCAGGCCAACCAACACCGGGGAGCTGTTTTTT
-,-,TRBV5-4,TRBJ2-2,CASRTGTGELFF,TGTGCCAGCAGAACCGGGACTGGGGAGCTGTTTTTT
-,-,TRBV7-8,TRBJ1-4,CASSLGSRGDNEKLFF,TGTGCCAGCAGCTTAGGGTCGCGGGGGGACAATGAAAAACTGTTTTTT
-,-,TRBV2,TRBJ1-4,CASTVRGRNEKLFF,TGTGCCAGCACCGTACGGGGGAGAAATGAAAAACTGTTTTTT
-,-,TRBV4-2,TRBJ2-2,CASSQGPGVNTGELFF,TGTGCCAGCAGCCAAGGGCCAGGGGTCAACACCGGGGAGCTGTTTTTT
-,-,TRBV30,TRBJ1-3,CARAQGGGNTIYF,TGTGCCCGAGCACAGGGAGGAGGAAACACCATATATTTT
-,few,TRBV28,TRBJ1-3,CASGHSTHRDTIYF,TGTGCCAGCGGTCACTCGACCCATCGGGACACCATATATTTT
-,-,TRBV5-6,TRBJ1-2,CASSLVSSYGYTF,TGTGCCAGCAGCTTGGTCAGCTCGTATGGCTACACCTTC
-,once,TRBV19,TRBJ2-2,CASSSRDPTGELFF,TGTGCCAGTAGTAGCAGGGACCCCACCGGGGAGCTGTTTTTT
TRBD1,-,TRBV19,TRBJ2-6,CASSIKGAAGANVLTF,TGTGCCAGTAGTATCAAGGGGGCGGCTGGGGCCAACGTCCTGACTTTC
-,-,TRBV6-5,TRBJ1-1,CASSYLSLGSTEAFF,TGTGCCAGCAGTTACCTCTCCTTAGGCAGCACTGAAGCTTTCTTT
TRBD1,-,TRBV5-1,TRBJ2-6,CASSLPGQGAPGANVLTF,TGCGCCAGCAGCTTGCCGGGACAGGGGGCGCCTGGGGCCAACGTCCTGACTTTC
-,-,TRBV11-2,TRBJ1-2,CASSDSSRGYTF,TGTGCCAGCAGCGACTCCTCTCGCGGCTACACCTTC
-,-,TRBV11-1,TRBJ2-2,CASSSWTVIGELFF,TGTGCCAGCAGCTCCTGGACAGTTATCGGGGAGCTGTTTTTT
-,-,TRBV9,TRBJ2-7,CASSVEVGDSYEQYF,TGTGCCAGCAGCGTAGAGGTAGGGGACTCCTACGAGCAGTACTTC
-,-,TRBV7-9,TRBJ2-7,CASSLPFGVGLYSEQYF,TGTGCCAGCAGCTTACCCTTCGGCGTGGGACTTTACTCCGAGCAGTACTTC
-,-,TRBV7-6,TRBJ1-2,CASGRGPYGYTF,TGTGCCAGCGGACGGGGTCCGTATGGCTACACCTTC
-,-,TRBV19,TRBJ1-1,CASNRALGRTNTEAFF,TGTGCCAGTAATCGGGCTCTAGGCAGGACCAACACTGAAGCTTTCTTT
-,-,TRBV11-2,TRBJ2-4,CASSARLRAGLAKNIQYF,TGTGCCAGCAGCGCGAGACTGAGGGCGGGCTTAGCCAAAAACATTCAGTACTTC
-,-,TRBV5-8,TRBJ2-5,CASSLWRGETQYF,TGTGCCAGCAGCTTGTGGAGGGGAGAGACCCAGTACTTC
-,once,TRBV27,TRBJ1-5,CASSLLGGNQPQHF,TGTGCCAGCAGTTTATTAGGAGGCAATCAGCCCCAGCATTTT
-,-,TRBV2,TRBJ2-1,CASSEAHSGGAGNEQFF,TGTGCCAGCAGTGAAGCGCATTCAGGCGGGGCGGGAAATGAGCAGTTCTTC
TRBD1,-,TRBV15,TRBJ2-7,CATSGPGQGGEQYF,TGTGCCACCAGCGGTCCGGGACAGGGTGGCGAGCAGTACTTC
TRBD1,-,TRBV5-4,TRBJ1-4,CASSLALRGSREKLFF,TGTGCCAGCAGCTTGGCCCTCAGGGGGTCTCGGGAAAAACTGTTTTTT
TRBD1,-,TRBV7-2,TRBJ2-4,CASTRTGTGGNRAKNIQYF,TGTGCCAGCACCCGAACCGGGACAGGGGGAAATCGGGCCAAAAACATTCAGTACTTC
-,-,TRBV7-6,TRBJ1-2,CASSSSGFYGYTF,TGTGCCAGCAGCTCCTCAGGGTTCTATGGCTACACCTTC
TRBD1,-,TRBV29-1,TRBJ2-7,CSVRDSPYEQYF,TGCAGCGTCCGGGACAGTCCCTACGAGCAGTACTTC
TRBD1,-,TRBV28,TRBJ1-2,CASSLSPGQGTYGYTF,TGTGCCAGCAGCTTAAGTCCGGGACAGGGGACCTATGGCTACACCTTC
TRBD1,-,TRBV28,TRBJ1-1,CASRRQGGTEAFF,TGTGCCAGCAGAAGACAGGGAGGGACTGAAGCTTTCTTT
-,-,TRBV28,TRBJ2-1,CASTNWGYYNEQFF,TGTGCCAGCACGAATTGGGGATACTACAATGAGCAGTTCTTC
-,-,TRBV10-3,TRBJ1-1,CAIRQTQQAFF,TGTGCCATCAGGCAGACACAACAGGCTTTCTTT
TRBD1,few,TRBV9,TRBJ1-1,CASSVVVDRGRGTEAFF,TGTGCCAGCAGCGTAGTTGTGGACAGGGGTCGGGGCACTGAAGCTTTCTTT
TRBD1,-,TRBV2,TRBJ2-1,CASSVRGGGEQFF,TGTGCCAGCAGTGTCCGAGGGGGCGGAGAGCAGTTCTTC
TRBD1,once,TRBV10-3,TRBJ2-3,CAISARDSGTDTQYF,TGTGCCATCAGTGCACGGGACAGCGGCACAGATACGCAGTATTTT
-,-,TRBV6-1,TRBJ2-4,CASSEAGGRDGATKNIQYF,TGTGCCAGCAGTGAAGCTGGAGGTCGAGACGGAGCTACCAAAAACATTCAGTACTTC
-,-,TRBV10-3,TRBJ2-7,CAISESGESLRSSSYEQYF,TGTGCCATCAGTGAGTCAGGTGAATCCCTCCGCTCGAGCTCCTACGAGCAGTACTTC
-,-,TRBV10-2,TRBJ2-5,CASSEDSSGPISETQYF,TGCGCCAGCAGTGAGGATTCGAGCGGGCCGATCTCGGAGACCCAGTACTTC
TRBD2,-,TRBV19,TRBJ2-1,CASSVLAGGLYNEQFF,TGTGCCAGTAGTGTACTAGCGGGGGGACTTTACAATGAGCAGTTCTTC
-,few,TRBV5-8,TRBJ1-1,CASSFGITAEAFF,TGTGCCAGCAGCTTTGGTATAACGGCTGAAGCTTTCTTT
-,-,TRBV5-6,TRBJ1-1,CASSGEWEYTEAFF,TGTGCCAGCAGCGGCGAATGGGAGTACACTGAAGCTTTCTTT
-,-,TRBV28,TRBJ1-3,CASQPRGSGNTIYF,TGTGCCAGCCAACCTCGGGGCTCTGGAAACACCATATATTTT